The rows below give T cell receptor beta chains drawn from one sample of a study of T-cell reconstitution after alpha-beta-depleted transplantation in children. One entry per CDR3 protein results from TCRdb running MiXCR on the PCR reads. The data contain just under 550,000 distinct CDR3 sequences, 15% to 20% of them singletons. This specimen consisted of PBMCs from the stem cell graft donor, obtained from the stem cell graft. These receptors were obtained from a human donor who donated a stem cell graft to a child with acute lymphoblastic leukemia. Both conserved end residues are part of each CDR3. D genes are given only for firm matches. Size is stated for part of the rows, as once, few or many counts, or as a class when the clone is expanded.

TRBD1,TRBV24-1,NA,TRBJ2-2,TGTGCCACCAGGCCACGGACAGGGGAGAACACCGGGGAGCTGTTTTTT,CATRPRTGENTGELFF
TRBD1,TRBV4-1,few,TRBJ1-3,TGCGCCAGCAGCCAACCGGGACAGTACTCTGGAAACACCATATATTTT,CASSQPGQYSGNTIYF
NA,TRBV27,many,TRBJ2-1,TGTGCCAGCAGTTTATCTGGGAATGAGCAGTTCTTC,CASSLSGNEQFF
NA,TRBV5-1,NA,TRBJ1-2,TGCGCCAGCAGCCTCACAGGGTCCCCACAGGGCTACACCTTC,CASSLTGSPQGYTF
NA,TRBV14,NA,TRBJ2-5,TGTGCCAGCAGCCAAGATCTGTGGGTCCTCCTCCAAGAGACCCAGTACTTC,CASSQDLWVLLQETQYF
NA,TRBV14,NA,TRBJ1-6,TGTGCCAGCAGCCAAGCTCGAGGGGGGGGCGTATATAATTCACCCCTCCACTTT,CASSQARGGGVYNSPLHF
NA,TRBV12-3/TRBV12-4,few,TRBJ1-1,TGTGCCAGCGGGCAGGAAAGCACTGAAGCTTTCTTT,CASGQESTEAFF
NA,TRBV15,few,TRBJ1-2,TGTGCCACCAGCCCAACCAACCGGGGGGACTATGGCTACACCTTC,CATSPTNRGDYGYTF
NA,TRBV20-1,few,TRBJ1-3,TGCAGTGCTGAACGAGGGGGTCGGGCTGGAAACACCATATATTTT,CSAERGGRAGNTIYF
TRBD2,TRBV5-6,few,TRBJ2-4,TGTGCCAGCAGCTCGGGACTAGCGGGAGGAGCCAAAAACATTCAGTACTTC,CASSSGLAGGAKNIQYF
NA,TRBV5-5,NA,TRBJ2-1,TGTGCCAGCAGCTTGTGGTGGAGCGGGCACTACGATGAGCAGTTCTTC,CASSLWWSGHYDEQFF
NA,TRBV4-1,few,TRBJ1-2,TGCGCCAGCAGCCTTGGACAGTTCGGAAATGGCTACACCTTC,CASSLGQFGNGYTF
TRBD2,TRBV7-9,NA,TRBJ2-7,TGTGCCAGCAGCTCTGGACTAGCGGGCGAGCAGTACTTC,CASSSGLAGEQYF
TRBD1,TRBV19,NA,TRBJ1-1,TGTGCTACCACAGGGGTTGGCGCTGAAGCTTTCTTT,CATTGVGAEAFF
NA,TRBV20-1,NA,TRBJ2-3,TGCAGTGCTAGAGTCTCCACAGATACGCAGTATTTT,CSARVSTDTQYF
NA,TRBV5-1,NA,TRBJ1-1,TGCGCCAGCAGCTTTTACCCAGGTGACCCCCTTGAAGCTTTCTTT,CASSFYPGDPLEAFF
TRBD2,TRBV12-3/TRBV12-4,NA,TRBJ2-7,TGTGCCAGCAAGCGGGACTACGAGCAGTACTTC,CASKRDYEQYF
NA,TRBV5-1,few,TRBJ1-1,TGCGCCAGCAGCTTGGACCCACTCTCCGCTGAAGCTTTCTTT,CASSLDPLSAEAFF
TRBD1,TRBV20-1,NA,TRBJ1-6,TGCAGTGCTACCGGGACAGGTGGTAGCTCCTATAATTCACCCCTCCACTTT,CSATGTGGSSYNSPLHF
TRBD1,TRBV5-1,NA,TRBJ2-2,TGCGCCAGCAGCAGGGGACAGGGGGAAGCCGGGGAGCTGTTTTTT,CASSRGQGEAGELFF
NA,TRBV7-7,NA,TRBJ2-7,TGTGCCAGCAGCTTAGGATCGCAGAACTCCTACGAGCAGTACTTC,CASSLGSQNSYEQYF
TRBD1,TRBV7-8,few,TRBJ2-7,TGTGCCAGTAAGGGACAGGATACCTACGAGCAGTACTTC,CASKGQDTYEQYF